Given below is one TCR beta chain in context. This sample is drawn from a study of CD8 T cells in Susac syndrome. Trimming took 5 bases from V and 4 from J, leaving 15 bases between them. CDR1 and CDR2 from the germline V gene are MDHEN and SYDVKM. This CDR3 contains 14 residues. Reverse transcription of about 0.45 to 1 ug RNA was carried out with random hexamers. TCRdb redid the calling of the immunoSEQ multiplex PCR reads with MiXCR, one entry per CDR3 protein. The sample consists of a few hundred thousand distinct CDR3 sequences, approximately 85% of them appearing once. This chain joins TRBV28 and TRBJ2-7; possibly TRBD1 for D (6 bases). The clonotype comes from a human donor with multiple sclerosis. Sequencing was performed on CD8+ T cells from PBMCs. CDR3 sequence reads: CASSPQGLLYEQYF. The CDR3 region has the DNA TGTGCCAGCAGTCCACAGGGCCTTCTGTACGAGCAGTACTTC.